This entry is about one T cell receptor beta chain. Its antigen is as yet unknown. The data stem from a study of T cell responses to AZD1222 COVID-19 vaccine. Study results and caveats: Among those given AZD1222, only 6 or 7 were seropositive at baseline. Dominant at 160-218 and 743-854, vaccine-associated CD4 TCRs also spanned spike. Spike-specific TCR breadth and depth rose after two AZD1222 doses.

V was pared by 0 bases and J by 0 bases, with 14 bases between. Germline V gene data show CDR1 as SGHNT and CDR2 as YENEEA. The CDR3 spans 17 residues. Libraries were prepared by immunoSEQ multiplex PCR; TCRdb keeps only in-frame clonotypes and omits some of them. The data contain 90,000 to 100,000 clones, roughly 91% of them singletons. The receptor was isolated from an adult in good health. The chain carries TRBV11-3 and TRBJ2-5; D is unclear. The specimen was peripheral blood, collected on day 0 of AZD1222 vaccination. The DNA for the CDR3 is TGTGCCAGCAGCTTAGATTTTGCGAGACGTCACCAAGAGACCCAGTACTTC. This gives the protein CASSLDFARRHQETQYF.